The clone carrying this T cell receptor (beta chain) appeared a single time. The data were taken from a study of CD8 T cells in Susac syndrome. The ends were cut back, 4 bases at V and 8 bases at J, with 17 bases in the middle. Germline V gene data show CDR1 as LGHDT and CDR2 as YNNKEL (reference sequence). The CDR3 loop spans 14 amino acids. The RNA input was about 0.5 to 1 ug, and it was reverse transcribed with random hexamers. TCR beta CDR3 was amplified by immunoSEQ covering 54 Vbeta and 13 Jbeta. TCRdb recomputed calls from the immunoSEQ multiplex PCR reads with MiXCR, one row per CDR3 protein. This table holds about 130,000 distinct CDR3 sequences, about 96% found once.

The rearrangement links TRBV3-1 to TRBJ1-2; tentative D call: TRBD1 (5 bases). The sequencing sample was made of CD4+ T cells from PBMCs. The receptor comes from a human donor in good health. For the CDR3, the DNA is TGTGCCAGCAGCCCCCTAGAGGGACGGATAGGCTACACCTTC. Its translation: CASSPLEGRIGYTF.